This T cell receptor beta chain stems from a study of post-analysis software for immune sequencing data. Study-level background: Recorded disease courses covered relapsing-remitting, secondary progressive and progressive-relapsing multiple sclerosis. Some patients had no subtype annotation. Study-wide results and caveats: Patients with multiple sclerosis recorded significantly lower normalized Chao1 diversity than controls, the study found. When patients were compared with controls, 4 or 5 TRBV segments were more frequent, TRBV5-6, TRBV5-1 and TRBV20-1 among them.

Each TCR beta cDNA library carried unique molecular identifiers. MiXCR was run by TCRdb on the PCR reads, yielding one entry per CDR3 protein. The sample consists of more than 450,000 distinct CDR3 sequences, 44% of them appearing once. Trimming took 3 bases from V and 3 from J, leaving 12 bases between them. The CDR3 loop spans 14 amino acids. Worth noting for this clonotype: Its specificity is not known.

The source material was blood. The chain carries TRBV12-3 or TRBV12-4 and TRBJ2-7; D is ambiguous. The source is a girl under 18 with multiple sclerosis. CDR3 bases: TGTGCCAGCAGTTTGAGTCGGACGGTCTACGAGCAGTACTTC. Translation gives CASSLSRTVYEQYF.